Listed below are T cell receptor beta chains from one sample, sequenced in a study of blood T cell repertoires in COVID-19. Sequencing used immunoSEQ multiplex PCR; TCRdb keeps in-frame clones, though not all of them. This table has 70,000 or so clones, around 83% appearing once. What was sequenced was peripheral blood. These receptors originate from a man between 65 and 80 years old with active COVID-19. The conserved cysteine and the conserved F or W are not part of the CDR3 here.

TRBV18	TRBJ2-7	14	ASSRTRQGNHYEQY
TRBV3-1/TRBV3-2	TRBJ2-3	11	ASSHAVPTAQY
TRBV9	TRBJ2-7	16	ASNQDRGQGPELIEQY
TRBV10-3	TRBJ2-6	16	AISEGGTGISGANVLT
TRBV27	TRBJ2-3	16	ASSLSRGTSGSTDTQY
TRBV11-3	TRBJ1-3	11	ASSRVEGNTIY
TRBV30	TRBJ1-1	9	AWRGGQKAF
TRBV19	TRBJ1-5	12	ASSPQQGNQPQH
TRBV11-2	TRBJ1-1	11	ASSLARNTEAF
TRBV5-1	TRBJ1-4	12	ASSYRTGGEKLF
TRBV27	TRBJ2-1	15	ASSGGSGRAPRNEQF
TRBV7-2	TRBJ2-4	14	ASSQGRALAKNIQY
TRBV6-2/TRBV6-3	TRBJ1-4	13	ASSPDRILNEKLF
TRBV7-2	TRBJ2-5	14	ASSPPRRGGQETQY
TRBV5-1	TRBJ1-2	12	ASSPDRGNYGYT
TRBV27	TRBJ2-7	11	ASSFWPRGEQY
TRBV27	TRBJ1-6	12	ASSRDRDNSPLH
TRBV7-2	TRBJ2-7	12	ASSKGQLLYEQY
TRBV5-6	TRBJ2-3	14	ASSLRLAGTTDTQY
TRBV7-9	TRBJ2-3	10	ASQGGTDTQY
TRBV20-1	TRBJ2-1	13	SASTREAEWNEQF
TRBV28	TRBJ1-6	12	ASSFRQGISPLH
TRBV29-1	TRBJ2-6	16	SVDGTSGGLSGANVLT
TRBV18	TRBJ2-7	14	ASSPSDAGTGAGGY
TRBV7-7	TRBJ2-1	13	ASSPGLALNNEQF
TRBV29-1	TRBJ2-1	13	SVVLLAGDYNEQF
TRBV7-8	TRBJ2-1	14	ASSPPGVAGAGEQF
TRBV7-5	TRBJ2-2	13	VRSRETSPTGELF
TRBV9	TRBJ2-2	13	ASSPLAGEAGELF
TRBV6-4	TRBJ2-1	12	ASRAGPRRDEQF
TRBV30	TRBJ2-7	11	AWNSGGGGEQY
TRBV6-1	TRBJ1-5	12	ASSERRPDQPQH
TRBV29-1	TRBJ2-3	12	SVAPTGVTDTQY
TRBV18	TRBJ2-5	14	ASSPGLAGLEETQY
TRBV11-2	TRBJ2-7	13	ASSLEGGAAYEQY